The clone carrying this T cell receptor (beta chain) was seen repeatedly, ten times or more. Its target is not known. Addition of a universal primer site occurred through template switching, and cDNA carried unique molecular identifiers. TCRdb reprocessed the 5' RACE reads via MiXCR and lists one record per CDR3 protein. The sample records 1.5 million to 2 million distinct CDR3 sequences, about 32% being singletons. This sample stems from a study of identical twins. Study results and caveats: Among out-of-frame alpha sequences shared by twins, low generation probability occurred in excess. In monozygotic twins, models underestimated the sharing of out-of-frame TCR alpha.

Germline loops: CDR1 MDHEN, CDR2 SYDVKM. The J segment lost 2 bases and the V segment lost 5 bases, leaving 9 bases of the junction unmatched. This CDR3 has 17 residues. The TCR originated in a newborn girl in good health. The V call is TRBV28, the J call TRBJ2-7; TRBD2 matches at 13 bases. Sequenced input: cord blood. The CDR3 sequence: CASSPPGLAGEPYEQYF. The CDR3, as DNA: TGTGCCAGCAGTCCTCCAGGACTAGCGGGAGAACCCTACGAGCAGTACTTC.